This T cell receptor beta chain was sequenced during a study of T cell responses to AZD1222 COVID-19 vaccine. This table comes from immunoSEQ multiplex PCR, and its TCRdb copy is limited to in-frame clones, with some not included. The sample consists of 150,000 to 200,000 clones, approximately 94% of them appearing once. Trimming took 3 bases from V and 7 from J, leaving 10 bases between them. This CDR3 has 13 amino acids. Here the sequenced sample was peripheral blood, taken 28 days after the second AZD1222 dose. The receptor was isolated from an adult who received the AZD1222 COVID-19 vaccine. This chain connects TRBV12-3 or TRBV12-4 to TRBJ2-1, with D unresolved. CDR3 sequence (DNA): TGTGCCAGCAGTTTTAGGCTTATGAATGAGCAGTTCTTC. Its translation is CASSFRLMNEQFF.